These 29 T cell receptor beta chains share one sample of origin, sequenced in a study of blood T cell repertoires in COVID-19. Repertoires were generated with immunoSEQ multiplex PCR, while TCRdb's copy carries only in-frame clones and drops some. The sample has 200,000 to 300,000 clones, 65% to 85% seen once. Sample: peripheral blood. The receptors come from an elderly woman with acute or convalescent COVID-19.

J is TRBJ2-3 and V is TRBV6-5; 7 nucleotides line up with TRBD1. Germline values: CDR1 MNHEY, CDR2 SVGAGI. The CDR3 covers 16 residues. V was clipped by 0 bases and J by 8 bases; unmatched bases: 11. The CDR3 is CASSYSPEGGRGTQYF. DNA for the CDR3: TGTGCCAGCAGTTACTCGCCGGAAGGGGGCAGGGGTACGCAGTATTTT.

The gene calls are TRBV28 and TRBJ2-3; TRBD2 matches 7 bases. CDR3 size: 13 residues. CDR1 and CDR2 from the germline V gene are MDHEN and SYDVKM. Trimming removed 8 bases from V and 4 bases from J; junction bases left unmatched: 6. The CDR3 region has the DNA TGTGCCAGCGTTAGCGCGGGGGCAGATACGCAGTATTTT. Its translation: CASVSAGADTQYF.

This sequence joins TRBV28 and TRBJ2-5; D possibly corresponds to TRBD2 (5 bases). The CDR3 consists of 14 residues. Trimming took off 5 bases at V and 1 base at J, with 11 bases between the two ends. CDR1 and CDR2 from the germline V gene are MDHEN and SYDVKM. The CDR3 spells CASSPEAVQETQYF. The CDR3 DNA reads as TGTGCCAGCAGTCCCGAAGCGGTCCAAGAGACCCAGTACTTC.

The chain recombines TRBV19 with TRBJ1-2; 7 bases align to TRBD1. Per germline, CDR1 LNHDA and CDR2 SQIVND (reference sequence). The V gene end was trimmed by 6 bases and the J gene end by 2 bases; junction bases not matched to a gene: 3. The CDR3 runs 13 residues. This CDR3 is CASSPGQNYGYTF. As DNA, the CDR3 is TGTGCCAGTAGCCCGGGACAGAACTATGGCTACACCTTC.

This clone was seen a single time. The V and J genes are TRBV7-8 and TRBJ1-4, with D uncertain. The V end was cut by 4 bases, the J end by 3 bases, with 12 bases between. The CDR3 runs to 15 residues. CDR1 is SGHVS, CDR2 FQNEAQ, per germline. The CDR3 coding sequence is TGTGCCAGCAGCTACAAAAACCAGGCTAATGAAAAACTGTTTTTT. It yields the protein CASSYKNQANEKLFF.

The chain employs TRBV28 and TRBJ2-1; 8 nucleotides line up with TRBD1. The junction had 10 bases not matched to a gene; V was cut back by 6 bases and J by 15 bases. The CDR3 loop spans 12 amino acids. Per germline, CDR1 MDHEN and CDR2 SYDVKM. The CDR3 bases are TGTGCCAGCAGCGTGGTGGACAGGGAAGGGTTCTTC. Translated: CASSVVDREGFF. The variable domain in full, with the rest retrieved from reference TRBV28 and TRBJ2-1, is DVKVTQSSRYLVKRTGEKVFLECVQDMDHENMFWYRQDPGLGLRLIYFSYDVKMKEKGDIPEGYSVSREKKERFSLILESASTNQTSMYLCASSVVDREGFFGPGTRLTVL.

The J gene is TRBJ2-1, the V gene TRBV6-5; 9 bases match TRBD2. Germline V gene data show CDR1 as MNHEY and CDR2 as SVGAGI. This CDR3 spans 13 amino acids. After removal of 9 bases from V and 0 bases from J, the junction contained 0 bases not matched to a gene. As DNA, the CDR3 is TGTGCCAGTAGCGGGAGCTCCTACAATGAGCAGTTCTTC. As protein: CASSGSSYNEQFF.

The chain combines TRBV5-6 with TRBJ1-6, with a tentative D call TRBD1 (5 bases). Per germline, CDR1 SGHDT and CDR2 YYEEEE. CDR3 length: 14 amino acids. Trimming stripped 2 bases from V and 9 bases from J, with 12 bases between. The CDR3 here is CASSFPLGGSPLHF. The CDR3 DNA reads as TGTGCCAGCAGCTTCCCCCTGGGGGGTTCACCCCTCCACTTT.

The genes are TRBV7-2 and TRBJ1-6; 7 bases match TRBD1. The CDR3 is made up of 13 amino acids. Germline V lookup: CDR1 SGHTA, CDR2 FQGNSA. The ends lost 5 bases at V and 7 bases at J; junction bases unmatched: 2. The CDR3 loop is CASSGGQNSPLHF. CDR3 sequence (DNA): TGTGCCAGCAGCGGGGGACAGAATTCACCCCTCCACTTT.

This chain connects TRBV18 to TRBJ2-7; 9 nucleotides align to TRBD1. The germline V gene encodes CDR1 KGHSH and CDR2 LQKENI. CDR3 length: 17 residues. V lost 2 bases, J lost 4 bases, and 12 bases stayed unmatched. CDR3 sequence: CASSPKERTGARYEQYF. Written as DNA, the CDR3 is TGTGCCAGCTCACCAAAAGAGCGGACAGGGGCAAGGTACGAGCAGTACTTC.

The chain combines TRBV28 with TRBJ1-1, with 9 bases matching TRBD1. J lost 5 bases, V lost 2 bases, and 3 bases had no gene match. The V gene's germline CDR1 is MDHEN and CDR2 SYDVKM. The CDR3 is made up of 14 amino acids. The CDR3 DNA is TGTGCCAGCAGTTTAAGACAGGGGGTAACTGAAGCTTTCTTT. Translated, it gives CASSLRQGVTEAFF.

This clone has just one count. J is TRBJ2-1 and V is TRBV5-6; a possible D gene is TRBD2 (5 bases). V was clipped by 4 bases and J by 5 bases, with 10 bases between them. Germline V gives CDR1 SGHDT, CDR2 YYEEEE. This CDR3 spans 13 amino acids. CDR3: CASSLDSNNEQFF. CDR3 sequence (DNA): TGTGCCAGCAGCCTGGACTCTAACAATGAGCAGTTCTTC.

The gene calls are TRBV9 and TRBJ2-2; TRBD2 aligns across 10 bases. The junction had 8 bases not matched to a gene; V was cut back by 3 bases and J by 3 bases. In germline, CDR1 is SGDLS, CDR2 YYNGEE. This CDR3 comprises 17 residues. The CDR3 DNA is TGTGCCAGCAGCGCCTATGTAGCGGGAGGAGACACCGGGGAGCTGTTTTTT. Translation gives CASSAYVAGGDTGELFF.

In this sample, this clone turned up once. This chain connects TRBV5-4 to TRBJ1-5; 7 bases align to TRBD1. V was clipped by 0 bases and J by 0 bases; unmatched bases: 9. CDR3 size: 18 residues. Germline V gene lookup returns CDR1 SGHNT and CDR2 YYREEE (reference sequence). CDR3 sequence: CASSLGAPGGLSNQPQHF. CDR3 DNA: TGTGCCAGCAGCTTGGGGGCCCCAGGGGGTCTTAGCAATCAGCCCCAGCATTTT.

The genes are TRBV5-6 and TRBJ1-1; D might be TRBD1 (5 bases). In germline, CDR1 is SGHDT, CDR2 YYEEEE. This CDR3 spans 15 amino acids. Trimming took off 4 bases at V and 4 bases at J, with 17 bases between the two ends. CDR3 bases: TGTGCCAGCAGCCTAGCAACGGGGGGGAGCACTGAAGCTTTCTTT. This encodes CASSLATGGSTEAFF.

The genes are TRBV6-5 and TRBJ2-7; D is undetermined. The germline CDR1 and CDR2 sequences are MNHEY and SVGAGI. The CDR3 covers 14 residues. The V end lost 2 bases, the J end lost 2 bases, and 10 bases lay between the germline ends. CDR3 loop: CASSYTLFPYEQYF. Here the CDR3 DNA reads TGTGCCAGCAGTTACACGCTATTTCCCTACGAGCAGTACTTC.

This clone was seen more than once but under ten times. The rearrangement links TRBV14 to TRBJ1-4; D is perhaps TRBD1 (6 bases). CDR3 length: 14 amino acids. Germline V CDR1 and CDR2: SGHDN, FVKESK. The V end lost 2 bases, the J end lost 3 bases, and 7 bases lay between the germline ends. CDR3 coding DNA: TGTGCCAGCAGCCAACAGGGGCCTAATGAAAAACTGTTTTTT. Protein product: CASSQQGPNEKLFF.

The gene calls are TRBV12-3 or TRBV12-4 and TRBJ2-7; possibly TRBD1 for D (5 bases). Trimming stripped 2 bases from V and 4 bases from J, with 9 bases between. The CDR3 length is 13 residues. The CDR3 coding sequence is TGTGCCAGCAGTTTATCAAGACAGTACGAGCAGTACTTC. It codes for CASSLSRQYEQYF.

The chain recombines TRBV11-2 with TRBJ2-5; 7 bases are shared with TRBD1. The germline V gene encodes CDR1 SGHAT and CDR2 FQNNGV. Trimming removed 6 bases from V and 5 bases from J; junction bases left unmatched: 6. The CDR3 has 13 amino acids. This CDR3 is CASSLGQSETQYF. Written as DNA, the CDR3 is TGTGCCAGCAGTTTGGGACAGTCCGAGACCCAGTACTTC.

The rearrangement links TRBV5-4 to TRBJ2-5, with a weak D call TRBD2 (6 bases). The germline CDR1 and CDR2 sequences are SGHNT and YYREEE (reference sequence). The CDR3 covers 16 residues. V was cut by 5 bases and J by 1 base, with 18 bases left in between. In DNA form, the CDR3 reads TGTGCCAGCAGTCGGAGAGGCGGGAAGAGCCAAGAGACCCAGTACTTC. Its translation is CASSRRGGKSQETQYF.

This chain links TRBV28 with TRBJ2-7; 10 bases are a match to TRBD1. The length of the CDR3 is 17 residues. Germline lookup yields CDR1 MDHEN and CDR2 SYDVKM. V shed 6 bases, J shed 1 base, and the junction held 12 bases outside the gene matches. The CDR3 nucleotides are TGTGCCAGCAGACGGACAGGGGGTATTTTGGGGTCCTACGAGCAGTACTTC. Its protein product is CASRRTGGILGSYEQYF.

The V call is TRBV19, the J call TRBJ1-1; D remains ambiguous. This CDR3 comprises 14 residues. In germline, CDR1 is LNHDA, CDR2 SQIVND (reference sequence). V shed 7 bases and J shed 5 bases, with 17 bases lying between them. The CDR3 loop is CASKMGAEVTEAFF. The CDR3 bases are TGTGCCAGTAAGATGGGTGCCGAGGTAACTGAAGCTTTCTTT. Combining the CDR3 with reference TRBV19 and TRBJ1-1 gives the whole variable domain DGGITQSPKYLFRKEGQNVTLSCEQNLNHDAMYWYRQDPGQGLRLIYYSQIVNDFQKGDIAEGYSVSREKKESFPLTVTSAQKNPTAFYLCASKMGAEVTEAFFGQGTRLTVV.

The V gene is TRBV9, the J gene TRBJ1-5; unclear D gene. CDR1 and CDR2 (germline): SGDLS, YYNGEE. V was shortened by 3 bases and J by 4 bases, with 11 bases between the two germline ends. The CDR3 length is 14 residues. The CDR3 DNA sequence: TGTGCCAGCAGCGGCGGGATGGGAAATCAGCCCCAGCATTTT. It encodes CASSGGMGNQPQHF.

This sequence joins TRBV18 and TRBJ2-1; a weak D match, TRBD2 (5 bases). The CDR3 totals 15 residues. Germline V gene lookup returns CDR1 KGHSH and CDR2 LQKENI. V lost 4 bases, J lost 0 bases, and 10 bases lay in between. CDR3 nucleotide sequence: TGTGCCAGCTCACGGGCCGGGGACTCCTACAATGAGCAGTTCTTC. It yields the protein CASSRAGDSYNEQFF.

The gene calls are TRBV29-1 and TRBJ2-3, with D tentatively TRBD2 (6 bases). The CDR3 has 15 amino acids. V lost 3 bases to trimming and J lost 0 bases, with 13 bases between them. Germline CDR1 and CDR2: SQVTM and ANQGSEA. CDR3 sequence (DNA): TGCAGCGTTGAGGACGGGACTGATAGCACAGATACGCAGTATTTT. Translated: CSVEDGTDSTDTQYF.

The chain couples TRBV11-2 to TRBJ2-3, with TRBD2 matching over 7 bases. Germline V gene sequence: CDR1 SGHAT, CDR2 FQNNGV. The CDR3 loop spans 16 amino acids. V shed 3 bases and J 3 bases; nucleotides not matched to a gene: 9. The CDR3 here is CASSFGGRAGTDTQYF. In DNA form, the CDR3 reads TGTGCCAGCAGCTTCGGTGGGAGGGCCGGGACAGATACGCAGTATTTT.

CDR3 DNA: TGCAGTGCTAGTCTATCGGGAGACTACAATGAGCAGTTCTTC. Translated: CSASLSGDYNEQFF. J is TRBJ2-1 and V is TRBV20-1, with a possible D match to TRBD2 (6 bases). V dropped 3 bases and J dropped 3 bases, with 12 bases sitting between them. The CDR3 length is 14 residues. CDR1 is DFQATT and CDR2 is SNEGSKA in the germline V gene (reference sequence).

The chain recombines TRBV15 with TRBJ2-1, with TRBD2 matching over 11 bases. Germline V gives CDR1 LNHNV, CDR2 YYDKDF (reference sequence). The V and J ends lost 0 bases and 9 bases, in that order; junction bases with no gene match: 7. The CDR3 totals 16 residues. CDR3 region: CATSRDISGRALEQFF. The CDR3 bases are TGTGCCACCAGCAGAGATATTAGCGGGAGGGCCCTTGAGCAGTTCTTC.

This clone was detected once. In DNA form, the CDR3 reads TGTGCCAGCAGATCAGAATATAATTCACCCCTCCACTTT. Its translation is CASRSEYNSPLHF. The genes are TRBV11-2 and TRBJ1-6; D remains ambiguous. Trimming left V 6 bases short and J 4 bases short, with 7 bases between. CDR1 and CDR2 from the germline V gene are SGHAT and FQNNGV. The CDR3 is 13 residues long.